The T cell receptor beta chain described here comes from a study of T cell changes during pregnancy in multiple sclerosis. Germline assignment: CDR1 MDHEN and CDR2 SYDVKM. The CDR3 covers 14 residues. Trimming shortened V by 5 bases and J by 0 bases, and 9 bases separated the two germline ends. Data came from immunoSEQ multiplex PCR; TCRdb stores just in-frame clones and leaves some out. The repertoire holds 70,000 to 100,000 clones, with just under 95% as singletons. This TCR derives from a female donor with multiple sclerosis, enrolled in a pregnancy study. Source: peripheral blood, taken in the first trimester of pregnancy. This sequence joins TRBV28 and TRBJ2-3; D is ambiguous. The CDR3 sequence: CASSVTTSTDTQYF. The CDR3 DNA reads as TGTGCCAGCAGTGTTACTACTAGCACAGATACGCAGTATTTT.